This entry lists 17 T cell receptor beta chains sequenced from one sample in a study of naive and memory T cell subsets listed by TCRdb under 2017. Library preparation was by 5' RACE. Sequencing was carried out with an Illumina MiSeq. The ligated cDNA was amplified by four rounds of PCR, in which nested alpha and beta constant region primers were used together with the SP2 primer. TCRdb applied fastp at Q25 and MiXCR to the public reads, then kept only in-frame beta chains. Each entry is one CDR3 protein sequence, shown with its most common DNA and genes. The sample yields about 62,000 distinct CDR3 sequences; around 8% were counted once. Clones ranked in the top ten supply 19% of the sample. A robust, sensitive protocol for the amplification, sequencing and analysis of TCRs was described in the study, in which 3' ligation of a UMI-containing oligonucleotide to TCR cDNA was used. The receptors derive from a female donor in good health.

This clonotype was recorded a few times. V usage is TRBV6-6 and J usage is TRBJ2-7; 8 bases map to TRBD2. The germline gives CDR1 MNHNY, CDR2 SVGAGI (reference sequence). CDR3 length: 16 amino acids. V trimming: 2 bases; J trimming: 3 bases; junction bases outside the gene matches: 9. The DNA of the CDR3 is TGTGCCAGCAGTTACGACGGACTAGCCGGGGGCTACGAGCAGTACTTC. Protein sequence: CASSYDGLAGGYEQYF.

This clonotype turned up a few times. This sequence joins TRBV11-2 and TRBJ2-1; D tentatively reads TRBD1 or TRBD2 (5 bases each). The germline V and J ends were trimmed by 2 bases and 9 bases, with 14 bases remaining between them. CDR1 and CDR2 from the germline V gene are SGHAT and FQNNGV. The CDR3 is 14 amino acids. The CDR3 here is CASSLWNDSGEQFF. The CDR3 coding sequence is TGTGCCAGCAGCTTATGGAACGACAGCGGTGAGCAGTTCTTC.

This clonotype showed up just a few times. This CDR3 is CASSLMGLDYGYTF. The CDR3, as DNA: TGTGCCAGCAGCTTAATGGGTTTGGACTATGGCTACACCTTC. The chain joins TRBV7-9 to TRBJ1-2; D gene ambiguous. V lost 2 bases, J lost 3 bases, and 10 bases lay in between. The CDR3 sequence is 14 residues long. Germline V gene data show CDR1 as SEHNR and CDR2 as FQNEAQ (reference sequence).

This clonotype was counted between two and nine times. This chain uses TRBV19 with TRBJ1-2, with D uncertain. V shed 2 bases and J shed 2 bases, with 9 bases lying between them. The CDR3 has 14 amino acids. Germline V CDR1 and CDR2: LNHDA, SQIVND (reference sequence). The CDR3 nucleotides are TGTGCCAGTAGTATAACTGGGCCCAACTATGGCTACACCTTC. Amino acids: CASSITGPNYGYTF.

This clonotype was picked up a small number of times. V and J are TRBV12-3 or TRBV12-4 and TRBJ1-5; D gene ambiguous. This CDR3 has 14 amino acids. The V end lost 6 bases, the J end lost 6 bases, and 15 bases lay between the germline ends. CDR3 bases: TGTGCCAGCAGCCCAGGTGAACGGGGTCAGCCCCAGCATTTT. Protein: CASSPGERGQPQHF.

The chain employs TRBV28 and TRBJ2-5; D call uncertain. The V end was cut by 6 bases, the J end by 7 bases, with 21 bases between. CDR1 MDHEN and CDR2 SYDVKM come from the germline V gene. There are 15 residues in the CDR3. CDR3 loop: CASRPLSTVPGTQYF. Written as DNA, the CDR3 is TGTGCCAGCAGACCTCTCTCGACGGTCCCGGGGACCCAGTACTTC.

This clonotype was counted a few times. This rearrangement joins TRBV20-1 to TRBJ2-1; D gene unclear. The CDR3 length is 14 residues. Germline CDR1 DFQATT, CDR2 SNEGSKA (reference sequence). Trimming cost V 1 base and J 5 bases, with 12 bases left between them. The CDR3 is CSARVPARDNEQFF. The CDR3 region has the DNA TGCAGTGCTAGAGTCCCAGCTAGAGACAATGAGCAGTTCTTC.

This clonotype came up a few times. The V gene is TRBV29-1, the J gene TRBJ2-6, with no clear D. CDR1 is SQVTM, CDR2 ANQGSEA, per germline. This CDR3 region has 14 residues. The V gene lost 6 bases and the J gene lost 4 bases, with 13 bases spanning the gap. CDR3 in DNA: TGCAGCGTCGCAGAGCAGCTCGGGGCCAACGTCCTGACTTTC. Amino acid sequence: CSVAEQLGANVLTF. Complete variable domain (other parts from reference TRBV29-1 and TRBJ2-6): SAVISQKPSRDICQRGTSLTIQCQVDSQVTMMFWYRQQPGQSLTLIATANQGSEATYESGFVIDKFPISRPNLTFSTLTVSNMSPEDSSIYLCSVAEQLGANVLTFGAGSRLTVL.

The V gene is TRBV19, the J gene TRBJ2-2; 13 nucleotides agree with TRBD2. Germline CDR1 LNHDA, CDR2 SQIVND (reference sequence). V was pared by 2 bases and J by 7 bases, with 7 bases of the junction left unmatched. The length of the CDR3 is 17 residues. CDR3 in amino acids: CASSITSGGATYGELFF. CDR3 DNA sequence: TGTGCCAGTAGTATAACTAGCGGGGGGGCAACATACGGGGAGCTGTTTTTT. The full variable domain, completed using reference TRBV19 and TRBJ2-2, is DGGITQSPKYLFRKEGQNVTLSCEQNLNHDAMYWYRQDPGQGLRLIYYSQIVNDFQKGDIAEGYSVSREKKESFPLTVTSAQKNPTAFYLCASSITSGGATYGELFFGEGSRLTVL.

The chain is built from TRBV29-1 and TRBJ2-1, with D tentatively TRBD1 or TRBD2 (5 bases each). CDR1 and CDR2 (germline): SQVTM, ANQGSEA. Trimming stripped 8 bases from V and 7 bases from J, with 18 bases between. The CDR3 runs 13 residues. The CDR3, as DNA: TGCAGCCTGGGGCACGGTTCGGGGAATGAGCAGTTCTTC. Encoded protein: CSLGHGSGNEQFF.

V usage is TRBV18 and J usage is TRBJ1-2; TRBD1 agrees at 7 bases. This CDR3 comprises 13 residues. CDR1 KGHSH and CDR2 LQKENI come from the germline V gene. The J segment lost 6 bases and the V segment lost 3 bases, leaving 4 bases of the junction unmatched. CDR3 amino acids: CASSPTQGDGYTF. CDR3 DNA: TGTGCCAGCTCACCTACTCAGGGGGATGGCTACACCTTC.

As for this clonotype: The limits of the CDR3 on the DNA are not certain, so only TCRdb's listed CDR3 is given. The V call is TRBV21-1, the J call TRBJ2-3; TRBD1, the D gene given by the table, was not confirmed from the DNA. TRBV21-1 is recorded as a pseudogene. The CDR3 adds up to 18 amino acids, both ends counted. The CDR3 is CASSKRDLWAPGADTQYF.

This clonotype was counted between two and nine times. The rearrangement joins TRBV19 to TRBJ2-7; D might be TRBD2 (7 bases). Germline V CDR1 and CDR2: LNHDA, SQIVND (reference sequence). Trimming left V 3 bases short and J 1 base short, with 10 bases between. There are 14 residues in the CDR3. In nucleotides, the CDR3 is TGTGCCAGTAGTATGGGGGGGCGATCCTACGAGCAGTACTTC. Translation: CASSMGGRSYEQYF.

The chain employs TRBV12-3 or TRBV12-4 and TRBJ2-3; 11 bases map to TRBD2. This CDR3 contains 18 residues. Trimming cost V 2 bases and J 1 base; bases outside gene matches: 8. The CDR3 region is CASSLKVLAGEGTDTQYF. The CDR3 DNA follows: TGTGCCAGCAGTTTAAAAGTACTAGCGGGAGAAGGCACAGATACGCAGTATTTT.

This clonotype was recorded at least ten times. The rearrangement joins TRBV13 to TRBJ2-3, with 11 nucleotides matching TRBD1. V gave up 7 bases and J gave up 4 bases; unmatched junction bases: 7. Germline assignment: CDR1 PRHDT and CDR2 FYEKMQ (reference sequence). This CDR3 has 15 amino acids. Here the CDR3 reads CASNGDRGSPDTQYF. CDR3 sequence (DNA): TGTGCCAGCAATGGGGACAGGGGGAGTCCAGATACGCAGTATTTT.

This clonotype was found a few times. The chain links TRBV18 to TRBJ2-1, with 7 bases that match TRBD2. Germline CDR1 and CDR2: KGHSH and LQKENI. The CDR3 runs 17 residues. The J segment lost 4 bases and the V segment lost 3 bases, leaving 12 bases of the junction unmatched. Written as DNA, the CDR3 is TGTGCCAGCTCACCCTCTAGGGCGGGAGTGTTATACAATGAGCAGTTCTTC. The encoded protein is CASSPSRAGVLYNEQFF. The complete variable domain, with remaining parts taken from reference TRBV18 and TRBJ2-1, reads NAGVMQNPRHLVRRRGQEARLRCSPMKGHSHVYWYRQLPEEGLKFMVYLQKENIIDESGMPKERFSAEFPKEGPSILRIQQVVRGDSAAYFCASSPSRAGVLYNEQFFGPGTRLTVL.

CDR3 residues: CAWRPTGSSRNTEAFF. DNA for the CDR3: TGTGCCTGGAGGCCAACAGGGAGCAGCCGGAACACTGAAGCTTTCTTT. This chain links TRBV30 with TRBJ1-1; tentative D call: TRBD1 (6 bases). The CDR3 runs to 16 residues. Trimming removed 3 bases at V and 1 base at J, with 18 bases between. CDR1 and CDR2 (germline): GTSNPN, SVGIG (reference sequence).